The source of this T cell receptor (beta chain) is a study of blood T cell repertoires in COVID-19. Generated by immunoSEQ multiplex PCR, the TCRdb table keeps only in-frame clones and is missing some. The sample carries under 300,000 clones, around 79% recorded once. Per germline, CDR1 LNHDA and CDR2 SQIVND (reference sequence). With 4 bases clipped from V and 7 bases from J, the junction kept 6 bases outside the gene matches. The CDR3 spans 13 residues. The receptor's source is a woman older than 75 with acute or convalescent COVID-19. Sequenced: peripheral blood. The chain employs TRBV19 and TRBJ2-7; 8 bases map to TRBD1. CDR3 amino acids: CASSTGQGAEQYF. CDR3 DNA sequence: TGTGCCAGTAGTACCGGACAGGGAGCAGAGCAGTACTTC.